The clone carrying this TCR beta chain was seen only a few times. Its cognate antigen is unknown. Expressed TCRB transcripts were sequenced because the entire RNA isolate underwent reverse transcription. Produced via immunoSEQ multiplex PCR; TCRdb's table is partial and in-frame only. The data hold 300,000 to 400,000 clones, with roughly 8.8% observed a single time. The germline CDR1 and CDR2 sequences are SGHRS and YFSETQ. After removal of 5 bases from V and 2 bases from J, the junction contained 7 bases not matched to a gene. CDR3 size: 15 residues. These data belong to a study of beta chain features in type 1 diabetes. Across the study: Healthy donors, compared against patients, showed similar age, gender and cell yields. Study outcomes and limitations: Type 1 diabetes patients had fewer VDJ junction insertions and more deletions. Relative to healthy donors, patients appeared to have naive, central memory and Treg TCRB repertoires that were more similar. Moderately but significantly shorter TCRB CDR3s were found in Type 1 diabetes patients in all four CD4+ subsets.

The V gene is TRBV5-1, the J gene TRBJ2-3; 8 positions match TRBD1. This clonotype originated in a man under 40 with type 1 diabetes. The sample consisted of central memory CD4+ T cells from blood. The CDR3 protein is CASRSGQAFTDTQYF. The CDR3, as DNA: TGCGCCAGCAGGTCGGGACAGGCCTTCACAGATACGCAGTATTTT.